Each of the 23 T cell receptor beta chains below was sequenced from the same sample in a study of persistence of HIV-infected CD4 T cells. Overlapping HIV-1 Gag 15-mer peptides at around 0.91 ug per peptide per mL were used. Sorted nonresponding memory CD4+ T cells were CD40L-negative, CD69-negative, CD45RO-high. Antigens for these TCRs are unknown. The immunoSEQ assay was version 4, run in survey mode. This table comes from immunoSEQ multiplex PCR, and its TCRdb copy is limited to in-frame clones, with some not included. The repertoire has tens of thousands of clones, 80% to 90% of them found once; the top ten carry over 15%. Sequenced here: CD4+ T cells sorted from PBMCs after roughly 18-hour stimulation, sampled from a patient who received antiretroviral therapy. The receptors were gathered from an adult woman with HIV who was CMV-seropositive.

The chain uses TRBV5-1 and TRBJ2-2; D might be TRBD1 (5 bases). The germline V gene encodes CDR1 SGHRS and CDR2 YFSETQ. V was cut by 7 bases and J by 3 bases, with 16 bases left in between. This CDR3 is 15 amino acids long. The CDR3 nucleotides are TGCGCCAGCGGAGCAGGGAACGGGTACACCGGGGAGCTGTTTTTT. It is translated as CASGAGNGYTGELFF.

This chain uses TRBV5-1 with TRBJ2-5, with TRBD1 identical over 7 bases. The length of the CDR3 is 15 residues. The junction had 7 bases not matched to a gene; V was cut back by 2 bases and J by 3 bases. Germline V CDR1 and CDR2: SGHRS, YFSETQ. CDR3 protein: CASSLAGGEKETQYF. The CDR3 region has the DNA TGCGCCAGCAGCTTAGCAGGGGGTGAGAAAGAGACCCAGTACTTC.

The gene calls are TRBV14 and TRBJ2-1; D uncertain. Trimming left V 1 base short and J 10 bases short, with 14 bases between. Germline V CDR1 and CDR2: SGHDN, FVKESK. The CDR3 loop spans 14 amino acids. Here the CDR3 reads CASSQGGFFGEQFF. CDR3 in DNA: TGTGCCAGCAGCCAAGGGGGTTTTTTTGGGGAGCAGTTCTTC.

This clone was seen once. DNA of the CDR3: TGTGCCAGCCGTGGAACCGGTCGTATGGCCAACACTGAAGCTTTCTTT. This gives the protein CASRGTGRMANTEAFF. The chain couples TRBV27 to TRBJ1-1; D gene ambiguous. V gave up 8 bases and J gave up 2 bases, with 21 bases separating them. Germline V gene data show CDR1 as MNHEY and CDR2 as SMNVEV (reference sequence). The CDR3 contains 16 residues.

The V call is TRBV11-3, the J call TRBJ1-1, with D unresolved. Trimming cost V 3 bases and J 5 bases, with 16 bases left between them. There are 15 residues in the CDR3. Germline lookup yields CDR1 SGHNT and CDR2 YENEEA. CDR3 amino acids: CASSFAATQKTEAFF. CDR3 nucleotides: TGTGCCAGCAGCTTCGCTGCCACGCAGAAGACTGAAGCTTTCTTT.

The chain is built from TRBV30 and TRBJ1-4; TRBD1 might be the D (5 bases). The germline gives CDR1 GTSNPN, CDR2 SVGIG (reference sequence). V lost 1 base and J lost 5, with 14 bases in between. This CDR3 region has 15 residues. As DNA, the CDR3 is TGTGCCTGGAGTGGGGTCTGGGGACTGAATGAAAAACTGTTTTTT. It specifies CAWSGVWGLNEKLFF.

The chain combines TRBV4-3 with TRBJ2-7, with D perhaps matching TRBD2 (5 bases). Germline V lookup: CDR1 LGHNA, CDR2 YSLEER. Deletions cut 0 bases from V and 1 base from J, with 16 bases between. CDR3 size: 17 residues. In DNA, the CDR3 is TGCGCCAGCAGCCAAGATCTGGAAGGGAGCTTATCCTACGAGCAGTACTTC. It is translated as CASSQDLEGSLSYEQYF.

This clone was recorded once. This chain connects TRBV5-8 to TRBJ2-7; TRBD1 might be the D (6 bases). This CDR3 contains 13 residues. Germline CDR1 is SGHTS and CDR2 is YDEGEE. V was trimmed by 5 bases and J by 10 bases, leaving 19 bases between them. The CDR3 DNA sequence: TGTGCCAGCAGTCGGGACACTGCAGTGGGACAGTACTTC. It specifies CASSRDTAVGQYF.

This chain uses TRBV25-1 with TRBJ1-2; D is unclear. Trimming removed 3 bases at V and 4 bases at J, with 9 bases between. The CDR3 totals 13 residues. Per germline, CDR1 MGHDK and CDR2 SYGVNS. In DNA form, the CDR3 reads TGTGCCAGCAGTGATAGTCCGGCCTATGGCTACACCTTC. Translating gives CASSDSPAYGYTF.

J is TRBJ2-7 and V is TRBV5-4; 8 nucleotides align to TRBD2. Trimming cost V 7 bases and J 7 bases; bases outside gene matches: 10. This CDR3 is 13 amino acids long. Germline lookup yields CDR1 SGHNT and CDR2 YYREEE (reference sequence). CDR3 sequence: CASEADGRGEQYF. CDR3 DNA: TGTGCCAGCGAAGCGGACGGGAGGGGTGAGCAGTACTTC.

The rearrangement joins TRBV24-1 to TRBJ2-7; D gene ambiguous. Trimming removed 5 bases from V and 5 bases from J, with 12 bases in between. Germline V gene sequence: CDR1 KGHDR, CDR2 SFDVKD. CDR3 length: 13 residues. Here the CDR3 reads CATSVSGSDEQYF. For the CDR3, the DNA is TGTGCCACCAGTGTTTCAGGATCCGACGAGCAGTACTTC.

This clone was seen more than once but under ten times. The gene calls are TRBV28 and TRBJ2-4; TRBD2 is a possible D gene (5 bases). Germline assignment: CDR1 MDHEN and CDR2 SYDVKM. The ends were cut back, 4 bases at V and 3 bases at J, with 16 bases in the middle. There are 16 residues in the CDR3. The CDR3 DNA reads TGTGCCAGCAGTTCGGCGGGCTCTGGGGTCAAAAACATTCAGTACTTC. It encodes CASSSAGSGVKNIQYF.

CDR3 sequence: CASSQENSGRAYEQYF. The CDR3 bases are TGCGCCAGCAGCCAAGAGAATAGCGGGAGGGCTTACGAGCAGTACTTC. The V call is TRBV4-1, the J call TRBJ2-7; 11 bases align to TRBD2. This CDR3 contains 16 residues. The ends lost 0 bases at V and 4 bases at J; junction bases unmatched: 5. Germline CDR1 is MGHRA and CDR2 is YSYEKL.

This chain links TRBV4-3 with TRBJ2-7; 9 bases line up with TRBD2. The J segment lost 3 bases and the V segment lost 0 bases, leaving 3 bases of the junction unmatched. CDR1 is LGHNA, CDR2 YSLEER, per germline. This CDR3 has 15 amino acids. DNA of the CDR3: TGCGCCAGCAGCCAAGATGGTAGCGGGGGCTACGAGCAGTACTTC. Encoded protein: CASSQDGSGGYEQYF.

This clone has only one observation. The rearrangement links TRBV19 to TRBJ2-1, with TRBD2 identical over 12 bases. This CDR3 contains 14 residues. J gave up 9 bases and V 9 bases, and 9 bases lay outside the gene matches. Germline V CDR1 and CDR2: LNHDA, SQIVND (reference sequence). The CDR3 DNA reads as TGTGCCAGCCAGACTAGCGGGAGACGGAGTGAGCAGTTCTTC. It specifies CASQTSGRRSEQFF.

The CDR3 reads CASSKGWVGNEQFF. For the CDR3, the DNA is TGTGCCAGCAGCAAAGGGTGGGTGGGCAATGAGCAGTTCTTC. The gene calls are TRBV7-2 and TRBJ2-1; no firm D call. Per the germline V gene, CDR1 is SGHTA and CDR2 is FQGNSA. V was pared by 5 bases and J by 6 bases, with 14 bases between. This CDR3 comprises 14 residues.

This chain joins TRBV7-3 and TRBJ2-5; 11 bases fit TRBD1. Germline V gives CDR1 SGHTA, CDR2 FQGTGA. The CDR3 runs 17 residues. The trim removed 2 bases at V and 5 bases at J, leaving 10 bases unmatched. The CDR3 spells CASSLGGQGELLETQYF. DNA of the CDR3: TGTGCCAGCAGCTTAGGGGGACAGGGGGAGCTTCTGGAGACCCAGTACTTC.

This chain connects TRBV13 to TRBJ2-3; D call uncertain. Trimming removed 7 bases from V and 1 base from J, with 6 bases in between. Germline V gene lookup returns CDR1 PRHDT and CDR2 FYEKMQ (reference sequence). CDR3 length equals 12 residues. The CDR3 bases are TGTGCCAGCACAGTCGGCACAGATACGCAGTATTTT. Translating it yields CASTVGTDTQYF.

The V and J genes are TRBV12-3 or TRBV12-4 and TRBJ2-1; D is perhaps TRBD2 (5 bases). The CDR3 consists of 13 residues. Trimming removed 1 base from V and 9 bases from J, with 10 bases in between. CDR3 DNA sequence: TGTGCCAGCAGTTTAGACGGACTGAGTGAGCAGTTCTTC. As protein: CASSLDGLSEQFF.

The chain recombines TRBV29-1 with TRBJ1-1; D perhaps matches TRBD1 (6 bases). Germline CDR1 SQVTM, CDR2 ANQGSEA. Trimming took off 8 bases at V and 0 bases at J, with 16 bases between the two ends. The CDR3 is 14 amino acids. The DNA for the CDR3 is TGCAGCTCGTACCTCCAGGGGTTGAACACTGAAGCTTTCTTT. It specifies CSSYLQGLNTEAFF.

The J gene is TRBJ1-3, the V gene TRBV30, with D hard to call. The V and J ends lost 4 bases and 0 bases respectively, with 4 bases between them. Germline CDR1 and CDR2: GTSNPN and SVGIG (reference sequence). CDR3 length: 12 amino acids. The CDR3 sequence is CAWTISGNTIYF. CDR3 DNA sequence: TGTGCCTGGACCATCTCTGGAAACACCATATATTTT.

This clone showed up just a few times. The chain joins TRBV24-1 to TRBJ2-2, with TRBD1 identical over 10 bases. The CDR3 length is 15 residues. The germline CDR1 and CDR2 sequences are KGHDR and SFDVKD. Unmatched junction bases numbered 1, after V lost 3 bases and J lost 4 bases. The DNA of the CDR3 is TGTGCCACCAGTGATGGGACAGGGGTCACCGGGGAGCTGTTTTTT. Its protein is CATSDGTGVTGELFF.

This clone occurred a few times. The genes are TRBV6-1 and TRBJ1-5; D remains ambiguous. The CDR3 covers 15 residues. V was trimmed by 5 bases and J by 4 bases, leaving 15 bases between them. The germline CDR1 and CDR2 sequences are MNHNS and SASEGT. CDR3 nucleotide sequence: TGTGCCAGCAGTTTAGGGCAGACTCTGAATCAGCCCCAGCATTTT. It translates to CASSLGQTLNQPQHF.